These T cell receptor beta chains were read from a single sample in a study of T cell repertoires in cytomegalovirus infection. TCRdb recomputed calls from the reads with MiXCR, one row per CDR3 protein. This table has 200,000 to 300,000 distinct CDR3 sequences, over 9% appearing once. The sample taken for sequencing was PBMCs. These receptors were collected from a human donor in good health (CMV status not recorded). Some clones in this sample may be carry-over from other donors' samples. CDR3s include the opening cysteine and the closing phenylalanine or tryptophan. The order of the fields is V gene, D gene, clone size, J gene, CDR3 DNA, CDR3 protein. D genes are given only for firm matches. Rows may omit the clone size; those that give it use once, few, many or a size class.

>TRBV7-2|NA|many|TRBJ2-5
TGTGCCAGCAGTGGCAGCCTGCAAGAGACCCAGTACTTC
CASSGSLQETQYF
>TRBV7-9|TRBD2|many|TRBJ2-3
TGTGCCTCTGGCGGGAGTGGATCAGATACGCAGTATTTT
CASGGSGSDTQYF
>TRBV2|TRBD1|few|TRBJ2-7
TGTGCCAGCACCTCGGACAGGGGGTCCTACGAGCAGTACTTC
CASTSDRGSYEQYF
>TRBV29-1|NA|NA|TRBJ1-1
TGCAGCGTTGAGGAGGGGGTAGGTGAAGCTTTCTTT
CSVEEGVGEAFF
>TRBV12-3/TRBV12-4|NA|many|TRBJ2-7
TGTGCCAGCAGTTTAGCGCGTCTAGCGCGCGAGCAGTACTTC
CASSLARLAREQYF
>TRBV23-1|NA|few|TRBJ2-3
TGCGCCAGCAAACCGGGCACTAGCACAGATACGCAGTATTTT
CASKPGTSTDTQYF
>TRBV11-2|TRBD1|NA|TRBJ2-1
TGTGCCAGCAGCTCGGATGGACAGGGGCGGGTTGAGCAGTTCTTC
CASSSDGQGRVEQFF
>TRBV6-1|NA|many|TRBJ2-7
TGTGCCAGCAGTGGGCAAGGGGACGAGCAGTACTTC
CASSGQGDEQYF
>TRBV7-3|NA|few|TRBJ2-1
TGTGCCAGCAGCCAGACATTCTCCTACAATGAGCAGTTCTTC
CASSQTFSYNEQFF
>TRBV7-2|NA|many|TRBJ1-4
TGTGCCAGCAGCCCCTGGCCTAATGAAAAACTGTTTTTT
CASSPWPNEKLFF
>TRBV7-2|NA|many|TRBJ1-2
TGTGCCAGCAGCCCTCGGACAGCTCGGAGCTATGGCTACACCTTC
CASSPRTARSYGYTF
>TRBV2|TRBD1|many|TRBJ1-2
TGTGCCAGCAGTGCACTACTACAGGGGATCTATGGCTACACCTTC
CASSALLQGIYGYTF
>TRBV28|TRBD1|many|TRBJ1-1
TGTGCCAGCAGTAGACCTGGACAGGGTGGGGGAGGCACTGAAGCTTTCTTT
CASSRPGQGGGGTEAFF
>TRBV20-1|NA|few|TRBJ1-2
TGCAGTGCTAGTTCAGTGTTGGAGGGCTACACCTTC
CSASSVLEGYTF
>TRBV4-2|TRBD1|NA|TRBJ2-7
TGTGCCAGCAGCCAATACCGGGACAGGCTGGTTGAGCAGTACTTC
CASSQYRDRLVEQYF
>TRBV14|NA|few|TRBJ1-6
TGTGCCAGCAGCCTGCCGGGGAAGGGTTCACCCCTCCACTTT
CASSLPGKGSPLHF
>TRBV12-3/TRBV12-4|TRBD1|NA|TRBJ1-1
TGTGCCAGCAGTCCGGACAGGGAGTACACTGAAGCTTTCTTT
CASSPDREYTEAFF
>TRBV5-4|NA|few|TRBJ2-6
TGTGCCAGCCCTGGTCGGGCAGGTTCATCTGGGGCCAACGTCCTGACTTTC
CASPGRAGSSGANVLTF
>TRBV6-6|TRBD1|NA|TRBJ1-5
TGTGCCAGCAGTTATTCGACAGGGGGCAAGAGCAATCAGCCCCAGCATTTT
CASSYSTGGKSNQPQHF
>TRBV28|NA|few|TRBJ1-1
TGTGCCAGCAGAACAGTCGCGAACACTGAAGCTTTCTTT
CASRTVANTEAFF
>TRBV7-3|NA|many|TRBJ1-1
TGTGCCAGCAGCTCTCTCCAGAACACTGAAGCTTTCTTT
CASSSLQNTEAFF
>TRBV28|TRBD1|NA|TRBJ2-5
TGTGCCAGCAGTTTAACAGGGGGCAGGGAGACCCAGTACTTC
CASSLTGGRETQYF
>TRBV2|TRBD1|many|TRBJ2-5
TGTGCCAGCAGCCTCCTCTCCGGGACAGGGCAGGGAGAGACCCAGTACTTC
CASSLLSGTGQGETQYF
>TRBV20-1|TRBD1|many|TRBJ2-5
TGCAGTGCTAGACCGTGGACAGGGATAAAAGAGACCCAGTACTTC
CSARPWTGIKETQYF
>TRBV6-2/TRBV6-3|NA|many|TRBJ1-1
TGTGCCAGCAAGGGTGCCAGGACAGTTATGAACACTGAAGCTTTCTTT
CASKGARTVMNTEAFF
>TRBV7-2|NA|few|TRBJ1-2
TGTGCCAGCAGCCCCCCCGGGGAAAGAGGCTATGGCTACACCTTC
CASSPPGERGYGYTF
>TRBV7-2|TRBD1|many|TRBJ1-5
TGTGCCAGCAGCTCGTACAGGGGCCAGCCCCAGCATTTT
CASSSYRGQPQHF
>TRBV7-2|NA|many|TRBJ2-1
TGTGCCAGCAGCTTAAGAGGGGAAGTATCCTACAATGAGCAGTTCTTC
CASSLRGEVSYNEQFF
>TRBV20-1|NA|NA|TRBJ2-7
TGCAGTGCTAGAGCTCCCTACGAGCAGTACTTC
CSARAPYEQYF
>TRBV7-3|NA|many|TRBJ2-3
TGTGCCAGCAGCCCCCGGGGTCGGGGCCCAGCCACAGATACGCAGTATTTT
CASSPRGRGPATDTQYF
>TRBV19|NA|NA|TRBJ2-3
TGTGCCGGTAGTGAGACAGGGGGCTCTAGCGGGAGCTCCACAGATACGCAGTATTTT
CAGSETGGSSGSSTDTQYF
>TRBV19|NA|NA|TRBJ1-4
TGTGCCACCCAACGGGTGGGGGCCGATGAAAAACTGTTTTTT
CATQRVGADEKLFF
>TRBV7-2|NA|many|TRBJ1-2
TGTGCCAGCAGCCGGCCGGGACCCCAAGATGGCTACACCTTC
CASSRPGPQDGYTF
>TRBV7-2|NA|many|TRBJ1-6
TGTGCCAGCAGCTTAGTCCTAAAATATAATTCACCCCTCCACTTT
CASSLVLKYNSPLHF
>TRBV3-1|TRBD2|few|TRBJ2-3
TGTGCCAGCAGCAGGACTAGCGGGAGTCCTATAGATACGCAGTATTTT
CASSRTSGSPIDTQYF
>TRBV9|NA|few|TRBJ2-1
TGTGCCAGCAGCGTAGGCCTGAACAACAATGAGCAGTTCTTC
CASSVGLNNNEQFF
>TRBV19|NA|many|TRBJ1-1
TGTGCCAGTAGGTCTTGGTTGTTTCGCGACACGGGAGTCGACACTGAAGCTTTCTTT
CASRSWLFRDTGVDTEAFF
>TRBV28|NA|few|TRBJ1-2
TGTGCCAGCGGCCGAGGGGCGATATATGGCTACACCTTC
CASGRGAIYGYTF
>TRBV29-1|NA|NA|TRBJ1-1
TGCAGCGTCTCTCCTAACACTGAAGCTTTCTTT
CSVSPNTEAFF
>TRBV6-5|NA|many|TRBJ1-1
TGTGCCAGCAGTCCCAGGACCCTCTGGGGTGAAGCTTTCTTT
CASSPRTLWGEAFF
>TRBV7-9|NA|many|TRBJ2-7
TGTGCCAGCAGCCCCGTCACCGGGACTTTCTACGAGCAGTACTTC
CASSPVTGTFYEQYF
>TRBV12-3/TRBV12-4|NA|many|TRBJ2-7
TGTGCCAGCAGTTCACCCGCCCGGACAGTTTACGAGCAGTACTTC
CASSSPARTVYEQYF
>TRBV28|TRBD1|many|TRBJ2-3
TGTGCCAGCAGCTTGGGGCCCCCGGGACAGGGATCAGATACGCAGTATTTT
CASSLGPPGQGSDTQYF
>TRBV7-2|NA|many|TRBJ2-6
TGTGCCAGCAGCTTAGAGTCAGGCAGCGGGGCCAACGTCCTGACTTTC
CASSLESGSGANVLTF
>TRBV29-1|NA|few|TRBJ2-2
TGCAGCATATACCTTTTGGACGGGGAGCTGTTTTTT
CSIYLLDGELFF
>TRBV7-2|TRBD1|many|TRBJ2-7
TGTGCCAGCAGCTGGGCCACCGGGACAGGGACCAACGAGCAGTACTTC
CASSWATGTGTNEQYF
>TRBV19|TRBD2|few|TRBJ2-1
TGTGCCAGTAGTATCCTAGCGGGAGGGAATGAGCAGTTCTTC
CASSILAGGNEQFF
>TRBV12-3/TRBV12-4|NA|many|TRBJ1-5
TGTGCCAGCAGGCTGGGCGGAGATCAGCCCCAGCATTTT
CASRLGGDQPQHF
>TRBV7-2|NA|many|TRBJ2-3
TGTGCCAGCAGCCGCGACTCTGGGGACACAGATACGCAGTATTTT
CASSRDSGDTDTQYF
>TRBV7-2|TRBD1|many|TRBJ2-1
TGTGCCAGCAGCTTAGGAGGCAGGGGGTCCAGCTCCTACAATGAGCAGTTCTTC
CASSLGGRGSSSYNEQFF
>TRBV20-1|TRBD2|NA|TRBJ2-1
TGCAGTGCTAGGACTAGCGGGGGACAGTTCTTC
CSARTSGGQFF
>TRBV28|NA|NA|TRBJ2-7
TGTGCCAGCACTCCCTACGGGCAGGGCTCGAAATACTTC
CASTPYGQGSKYF
>TRBV2|TRBD1|NA|TRBJ1-1
TGTGCCAGCACAATCAGACAGGGAGGCGGCACTGAAGCTTTCTTT
CASTIRQGGGTEAFF
>TRBV6-1|NA|many|TRBJ2-7
TGTGCCAGCAGTTCCCCGGTGGCCAGCTACGAGCAGTACTTC
CASSSPVASYEQYF
>TRBV28|TRBD1|many|TRBJ2-5
TGTGCCAGCAGAGGAGAGGTACAGGGGGCGAAGACCCAGTACTTC
CASRGEVQGAKTQYF